What follows are 4 T cell receptor beta chains derived from one specimen sequenced in a study of shared T cell receptors in the human thymus listed by TCRdb under 2021. The receptor library was made with the immunoSEQ multiplex PCR assay. Here the immuneACCESS table is served through TCRdb, limited to in-frame sequences with V and J called. Missing clones are a known gap in these copies; in checked studies unresolved V genes cover under half, and the rest lacks a known reason. The sample records more than 300,000 clones, about 95% of which are singletons. The biggest ten clones account for 0.015% to 0.025% of the sample. Material: thymocytes. All receptors derive from a human donor.

This clone was recorded a few times. The chain links TRBV4-3 to TRBJ1-1, with D perhaps matching TRBD1 (5 bases). In germline, CDR1 is LGHNA, CDR2 YSLEER. Trimming pared 5 bases from V and 2 bases from J, leaving 18 bases between. The CDR3 consists of 16 residues. This CDR3 is CASSLGFEGINTEAFF. The CDR3 DNA reads TGCGCCAGCAGCTTGGGTTTCGAGGGGATCAACACTGAAGCTTTCTTT.

V usage is TRBV7-9 and J usage is TRBJ2-1, with 13 bases matching TRBD2. This CDR3 spans 16 amino acids. Losses at the gene ends were 1 base for V and 9 bases for J; bases not matched to a gene: 6. Germline V CDR1 and CDR2: SEHNR, FQNEAQ (reference sequence). In DNA, the CDR3 is TGTGCCAGCAGCTTAGAGGGACTAGCGGGATTCGGTGAGCAGTTCTTC. Residues: CASSLEGLAGFGEQFF.

V usage is TRBV6-1 and J usage is TRBJ2-7; 8 bases are shared with TRBD2. Germline CDR1 and CDR2: MNHNS and SASEGT. Losses at the gene ends were 6 bases for V and 3 bases for J; bases not matched to a gene: 4. This CDR3 spans 13 amino acids. The CDR3 nucleotides are TGTGCCAGCAGAAGGGGACTAGGCTACGAGCAGTACTTC. Its protein is CASRRGLGYEQYF.

The chain links TRBV29-1 to TRBJ2-6, with D possibly matching TRBD2 (7 bases). V gave up 8 bases and J gave up 1 base, with 12 bases separating them. CDR3 length: 14 amino acids. Germline CDR1 and CDR2: SQVTM and ANQGSEA. In DNA form, the CDR3 reads TGCAGCTGTCGGGGGGCTTCTGGGGCCAACGTCCTGACTTTC. Its translation is CSCRGASGANVLTF.